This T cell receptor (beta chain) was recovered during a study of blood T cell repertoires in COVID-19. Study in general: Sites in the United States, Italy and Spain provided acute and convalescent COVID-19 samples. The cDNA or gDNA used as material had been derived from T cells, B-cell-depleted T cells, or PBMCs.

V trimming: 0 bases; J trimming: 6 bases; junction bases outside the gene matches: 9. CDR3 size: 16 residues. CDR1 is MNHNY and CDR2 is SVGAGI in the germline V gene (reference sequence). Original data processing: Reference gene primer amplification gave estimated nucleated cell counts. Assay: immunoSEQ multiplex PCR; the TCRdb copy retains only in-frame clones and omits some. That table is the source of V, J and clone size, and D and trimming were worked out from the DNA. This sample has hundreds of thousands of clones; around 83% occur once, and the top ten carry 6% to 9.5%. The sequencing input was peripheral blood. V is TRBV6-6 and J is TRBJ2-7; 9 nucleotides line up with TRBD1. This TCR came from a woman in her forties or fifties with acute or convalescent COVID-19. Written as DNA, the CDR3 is TGTGCCAGCAGTTACTCGTCACAGGGGGCGTTGGCCGAGCAGTACTTC. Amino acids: CASSYSSQGALAEQYF.